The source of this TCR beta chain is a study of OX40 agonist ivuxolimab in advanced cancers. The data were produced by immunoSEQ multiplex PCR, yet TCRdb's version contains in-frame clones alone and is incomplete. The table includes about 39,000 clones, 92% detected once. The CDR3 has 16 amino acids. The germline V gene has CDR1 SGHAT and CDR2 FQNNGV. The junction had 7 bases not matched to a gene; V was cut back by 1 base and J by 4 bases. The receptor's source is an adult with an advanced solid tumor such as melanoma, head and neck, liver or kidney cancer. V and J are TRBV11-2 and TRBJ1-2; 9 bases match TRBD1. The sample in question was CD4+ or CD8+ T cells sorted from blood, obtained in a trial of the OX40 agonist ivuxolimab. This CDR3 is CASSLVGQGPFYGYTF. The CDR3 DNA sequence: TGTGCCAGCAGCTTAGTGGGACAGGGCCCTTTCTATGGCTACACCTTC. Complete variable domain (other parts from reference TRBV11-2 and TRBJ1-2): EAGVAQSPRYKIIEKRQSVAFWCNPISGHATLYWYQQILGQGPKLLIQFQNNGVVDDSQLPKDRFSAERLKGVDSTLKIQPAKLEDSAVYLCASSLVGQGPFYGYTFGSGTRLTVV.